Below are 18 T cell receptor beta chains sequenced from a single sample in a study of CD8 T cells in ankylosing spondylitis. Study-level findings and limits: There was a TCR beta motif, made of several highly homologous variants, that appeared characteristic of ankylosing spondylitis blood.

The antigens for these receptors are not known. TCRdb redid the calling of the 5' RACE reads with MiXCR, one entry per CDR3 protein. The table records roughly 440,000 distinct CDR3 sequences, over 15% of them present only once. The sequenced sample was blood, either unsorted or a sorted T cell fraction (not recorded which). These TCRs come from a male donor with ankylosing spondylitis.

This clonotype was detected a few times. The V call is TRBV15, the J call TRBJ1-4; D is possibly TRBD1 (6 bases). Trimming pared 3 bases from V and 8 bases from J, leaving 13 bases between. Germline-derived CDR1 and CDR2 are LNHNV and YYDKDF (reference sequence). This CDR3 comprises 14 residues. The CDR3 spells CATSRDRGHEKLFF. The CDR3 nucleotides are TGTGCCACCAGCAGGGACAGAGGTCACGAAAAACTGTTTTTT.

The chain uses TRBV11-1 and TRBJ1-3; a weak D match, TRBD1 (5 bases). The V gene lost 2 bases and the J gene lost 4 bases, with 15 bases spanning the gap. CDR3 length: 16 residues. Looked up from germline, CDR1 is SGHAT and CDR2 is FQDESV (reference sequence). CDR3 residues: CASSLPTDLQGNTIYF. CDR3 sequence (DNA): TGTGCCAGCAGCTTACCGACAGATCTGCAAGGAAACACCATATATTTT.

The chain couples TRBV12-3 or TRBV12-4 to TRBJ1-2; TRBD1 is a possible D gene (5 bases). The CDR3 spans 17 residues. The V gene lost 6 bases and the J gene lost 2 bases, with 22 bases spanning the gap. The DNA for the CDR3 is TGTGCCAGCAGCCCACCAGCTCTCCTCTGGGACAACTATGGCTACACCTTC. Residues: CASSPPALLWDNYGYTF.

This clonotype has a count of ten or more. V is TRBV12-3 or TRBV12-4 and J is TRBJ1-6; perhaps TRBD1 as D (5 bases). The CDR3 is made up of 15 amino acids. V was shortened by 3 bases and J by 3 bases, with 9 bases between the two germline ends. This chain's CDR3 is CASSLWGRYNSPLHF. In DNA form, the CDR3 reads TGTGCCAGCAGTTTGTGGGGACGCTATAATTCACCCCTCCACTTT.

As DNA, the CDR3 is TGTGCCAGCAGCCAAGGCAGATCCTACAATGAGCAGTTCTTC. This codes for CASSQGRSYNEQFF. The rearrangement uses TRBV3-1 and TRBJ2-1; D unclear. CDR3 length: 14 amino acids. Germline values: CDR1 LGHDT, CDR2 YNNKEL (reference sequence). The V gene lost 1 base and the J gene lost 1 base, with 5 bases spanning the gap.

The CDR3 reads CSAQVTYYTDTQYF. The CDR3 DNA reads TGCAGTGCCCAGGTGACTTACTACACAGATACGCAGTATTTT. This chain connects TRBV20-1 to TRBJ2-3; D gene uncertain. The CDR3 has 14 residues. CDR1 and CDR2 from the germline V gene are DFQATT and SNEGSKA (reference sequence). The V end was cut by 6 bases, the J end by 2 bases, with 15 bases between.

This clonotype was seen repeatedly, ten times or more. V and J are TRBV20-1 and TRBJ2-3; the D gene is possibly TRBD1 (5 bases). Looked up from germline, CDR1 is DFQATT and CDR2 is SNEGSKA (reference sequence). Trimming took off 7 bases at V and 2 bases at J, with 10 bases between the two ends. This CDR3 contains 12 residues. In DNA, the CDR3 is TGCAGTGTCCAGGGATCCACAGATACGCAGTATTTT. It yields the protein CSVQGSTDTQYF.

The genes are TRBV5-8 and TRBJ2-5; possible D gene TRBD1, 6 bases. The V gene lost 4 bases and the J gene lost 1 base, with 14 bases spanning the gap. The CDR3 loop spans 15 amino acids. The germline V gene encodes CDR1 SGHTS and CDR2 YDEGEE. CDR3 sequence reads: CASSLTTGFQETQYF. The CDR3 nucleotides read TGTGCCAGCAGCCTAACTACAGGGTTCCAAGAGACCCAGTACTTC.

This clonotype was counted only a few times. The chain is built from TRBV2 and TRBJ2-2; tentatively, D is TRBD2 (5 bases). The CDR3 totals 18 residues. CDR1 is SNHLY, CDR2 FYNNEI, per germline. Trimming pared 6 bases from V and 2 bases from J, leaving 22 bases between. The CDR3 DNA follows: TGTGCCAGCAGCGCTACGGGGATCTGGCGGTCAAACACCGGGGAGCTGTTTTTT. Translated: CASSATGIWRSNTGELFF. The variable domain in full, with the rest retrieved from reference TRBV2 and TRBJ2-2, is EPEVTQTPSHQVTQMGQEVILRCVPISNHLYFYWYRQILGQKVEFLVSFYNNEISEKSEIFDDQFSVERPDGSNFTLKIRSTKLEDSAMYFCASSATGIWRSNTGELFFGEGSRLTVL.

The DNA of the CDR3 is TGTGCCAGCAGTTTAGGCCTAGCGGGAAAAGAGCAGTACTTC. This encodes CASSLGLAGKEQYF. The chain uses TRBV28 and TRBJ2-7, with 9 bases aligning to TRBD2. The CDR3 has 14 residues. Germline assignment: CDR1 MDHEN and CDR2 SYDVKM. The V segment lost 2 bases and the J segment 7 bases; nucleotides outside the gene matches: 6.

This clonotype was seen at least ten times. The rearrangement links TRBV5-6 to TRBJ1-1; a weak D match, TRBD1 (5 bases). The V end lost 1 base, the J end lost 3 bases, and 19 bases lay between the germline ends. The CDR3 runs 17 residues. Germline lookup yields CDR1 SGHDT and CDR2 YYEEEE. DNA for the CDR3: TGTGCCAGCAGCTTGACCCCGAGACAGCTAAAATACACTGAAGCTTTCTTT. Translated: CASSLTPRQLKYTEAFF.

V gene TRBV7-2 combines with J gene TRBJ1-2, with 8 bases lining up with TRBD1. V lost 2 bases and J lost 2; bases outside the gene matches: 10. Germline V gene lookup returns CDR1 SGHTA and CDR2 FQGNSA. CDR3 length: 17 residues. The CDR3 is CASSLPDRGFRNYGYTF. CDR3 bases: TGTGCCAGCAGCTTACCCGACAGGGGTTTCCGAAACTATGGCTACACCTTC.

This clonotype has a handful of counts. The chain is built from TRBV5-5 and TRBJ1-2; D possibly corresponds to TRBD1 (5 bases). V was pared by 0 bases and J by 5 bases, with 20 bases between. CDR1 and CDR2 (germline): SGHKS, YYEKEE (reference sequence). The CDR3 extends over 17 amino acids. Written as DNA, the CDR3 is TGTGCCAGCAGCTTGGGCGGGACGCCGAGGACGGTGTATGGCTACACCTTC. Translating gives CASSLGGTPRTVYGYTF.

The J gene is TRBJ1-4, the V gene TRBV12-3 or TRBV12-4; 7 bases match TRBD1. This CDR3 comprises 16 residues. The trim removed 3 bases at V and 7 bases at J, leaving 11 bases unmatched. CDR3 DNA sequence: TGTGCCAGCAGTTTTGGAGGGGGCGCGCGAGGTGAAAAACTGTTTTTT. Translation: CASSFGGGARGEKLFF.

V gene TRBV6-5 combines with J gene TRBJ1-1; 10 positions agree with TRBD1. The germline V gene encodes CDR1 MNHEY and CDR2 SVGAGI. This CDR3 has 16 amino acids. Trimming at V came to 2 bases and at J to 1 base, leaving 4 bases not matched to a gene. DNA of the CDR3: TGTGCCAGCAGTTACCCGACAGGGGGCGGGAACACTGAAGCTTTCTTT. This sequence encodes CASSYPTGGGNTEAFF.

The sample holds a few counts of this clonotype. This rearrangement joins TRBV20-1 to TRBJ2-3; D might be TRBD2 (5 bases). Germline lookup yields CDR1 DFQATT and CDR2 SNEGSKA (reference sequence). Deletions cut 3 bases from V and 4 bases from J, with 17 bases between. CDR3 size: 15 residues. CDR3 loop: CSARRLSTIADTQYF. The CDR3, as DNA: TGCAGTGCTAGGCGGCTATCGACTATTGCAGATACGCAGTATTTT.

This clonotype was seen a handful of times. V is TRBV12-3 or TRBV12-4 and J is TRBJ2-7; TRBD2 is a possible D gene (6 bases). V was trimmed by 6 bases and J by 7 bases, leaving 16 bases between them. CDR3 length equals 13 residues. The CDR3 reads CASRNQLEGEQYF. CDR3 in DNA: TGTGCCAGCAGGAACCAACTGGAGGGGGAGCAGTACTTC.

The gene calls are TRBV11-2 and TRBJ2-1; TRBD2 aligns across 14 bases. V lost 4 bases, J lost 2 bases, and 4 bases stayed unmatched. Germline lookup yields CDR1 SGHAT and CDR2 FQNNGV. The CDR3 covers 17 residues. The CDR3 sequence: CASSSWTSGRTYNEQFF. DNA for the CDR3: TGTGCCAGCAGCTCCTGGACTAGCGGGAGGACCTACAATGAGCAGTTCTTC.